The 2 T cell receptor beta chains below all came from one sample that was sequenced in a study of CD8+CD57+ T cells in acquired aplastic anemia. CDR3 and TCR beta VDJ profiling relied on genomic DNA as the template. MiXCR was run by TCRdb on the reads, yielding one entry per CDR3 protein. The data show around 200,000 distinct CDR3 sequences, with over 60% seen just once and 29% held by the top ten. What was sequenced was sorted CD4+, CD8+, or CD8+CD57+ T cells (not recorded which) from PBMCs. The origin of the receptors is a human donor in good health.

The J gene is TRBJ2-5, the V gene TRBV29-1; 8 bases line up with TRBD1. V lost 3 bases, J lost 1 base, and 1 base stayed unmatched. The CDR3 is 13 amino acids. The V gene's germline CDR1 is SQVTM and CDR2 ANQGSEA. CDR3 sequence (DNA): TGCAGCGTTGAGGGGACAGGCCAAGAGACCCAGTACTTC. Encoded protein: CSVEGTGQETQYF.

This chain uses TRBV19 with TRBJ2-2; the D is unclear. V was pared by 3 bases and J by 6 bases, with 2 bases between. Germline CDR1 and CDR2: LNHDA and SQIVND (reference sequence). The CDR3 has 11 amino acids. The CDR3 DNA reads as TGTGCCAGTAGTATGTCCGGGGAGCTGTTTTTT. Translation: CASSMSGELFF.